This entry is about one T cell receptor beta chain. This sample was taken from a study of blood T cell repertoires in COVID-19. About the study: Samples taken during acute and convalescent COVID-19 were collected in the United States, Italy and Spain. T cells, B-cell-depleted T cells, or PBMCs provided the cDNA or gDNA that served as material.

Losses at the gene ends were 6 bases for V and 10 bases for J; bases not matched to a gene: 8. The CDR3 has 13 residues. Germline V gene lookup returns CDR1 WSHSY and CDR2 SAAADI. In the original workflow: Nucleated cell number was recorded as an estimate derived from reference gene primer amplification. Produced via immunoSEQ multiplex PCR; TCRdb's table is partial and in-frame only. V and J calls and clone size are those listed in that table; D and trimming were worked out from the DNA. The table has roughly 200,000 clones, around 87% seen once. The sequenced material came from peripheral blood. The rearrangement links TRBV10-2 to TRBJ2-1, with 8 bases that match TRBD2. This clonotype was obtained from a man aged 50 to 59 with acute or convalescent COVID-19. The CDR3 reads CASSPPGGGEQFF. The DNA for the CDR3 is TGCGCCAGCAGCCCACCCGGGGGGGGAGAGCAGTTCTTC.